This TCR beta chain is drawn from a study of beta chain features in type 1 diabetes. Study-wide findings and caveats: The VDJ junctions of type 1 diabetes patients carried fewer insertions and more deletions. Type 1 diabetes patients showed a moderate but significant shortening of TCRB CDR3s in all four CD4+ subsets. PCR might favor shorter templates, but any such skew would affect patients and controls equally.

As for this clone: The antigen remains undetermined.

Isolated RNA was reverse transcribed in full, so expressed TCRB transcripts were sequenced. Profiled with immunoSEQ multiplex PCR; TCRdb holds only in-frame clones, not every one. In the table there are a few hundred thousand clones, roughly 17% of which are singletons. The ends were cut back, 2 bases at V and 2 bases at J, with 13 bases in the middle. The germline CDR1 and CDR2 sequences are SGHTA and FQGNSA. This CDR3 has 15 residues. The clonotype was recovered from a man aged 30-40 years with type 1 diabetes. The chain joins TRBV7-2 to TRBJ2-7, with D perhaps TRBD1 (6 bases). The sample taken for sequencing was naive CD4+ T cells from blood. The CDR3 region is CASSLILGHPYEQYF. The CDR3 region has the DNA TGTGCCAGCAGCTTAATCTTGGGACACCCCTACGAGCAGTACTTC.